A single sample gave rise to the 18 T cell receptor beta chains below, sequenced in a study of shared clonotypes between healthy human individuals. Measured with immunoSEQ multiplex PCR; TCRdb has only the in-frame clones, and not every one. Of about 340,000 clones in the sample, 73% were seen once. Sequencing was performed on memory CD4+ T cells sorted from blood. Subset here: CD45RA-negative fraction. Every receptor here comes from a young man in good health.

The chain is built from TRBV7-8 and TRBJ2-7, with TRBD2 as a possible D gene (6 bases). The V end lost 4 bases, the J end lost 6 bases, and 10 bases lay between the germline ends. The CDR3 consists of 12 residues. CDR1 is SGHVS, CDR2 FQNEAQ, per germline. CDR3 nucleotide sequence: TGTGCCAGCAGCTACGGAGGGACCGAGCAGTACTTC. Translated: CASSYGGTEQYF.

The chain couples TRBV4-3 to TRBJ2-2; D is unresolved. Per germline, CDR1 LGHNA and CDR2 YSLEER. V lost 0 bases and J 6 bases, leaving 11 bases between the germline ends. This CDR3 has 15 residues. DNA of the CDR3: TGCGCCAGCAGCCAAGATTCGAGAGCCTCCGGGGAGCTGTTTTTT. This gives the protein CASSQDSRASGELFF.

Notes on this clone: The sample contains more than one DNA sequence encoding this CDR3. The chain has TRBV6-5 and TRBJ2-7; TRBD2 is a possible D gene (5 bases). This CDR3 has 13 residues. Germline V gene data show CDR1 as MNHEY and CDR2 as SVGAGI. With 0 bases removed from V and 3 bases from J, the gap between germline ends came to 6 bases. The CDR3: CASSYSGSYEQYF. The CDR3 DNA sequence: TGTGCCAGCAGTTACTCGGGGAGCTACGAGCAGTACTTC.

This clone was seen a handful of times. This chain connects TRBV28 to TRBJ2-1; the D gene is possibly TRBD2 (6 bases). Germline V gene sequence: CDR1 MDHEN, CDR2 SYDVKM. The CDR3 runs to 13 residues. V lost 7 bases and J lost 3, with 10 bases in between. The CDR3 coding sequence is TGTGCCAGCATGGGCGGGGTCTACAATGAGCAGTTCTTC. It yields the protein CASMGGVYNEQFF.

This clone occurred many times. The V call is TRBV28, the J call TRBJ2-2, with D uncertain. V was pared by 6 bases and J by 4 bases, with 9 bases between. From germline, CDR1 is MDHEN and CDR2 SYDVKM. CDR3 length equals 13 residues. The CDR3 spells CASSLESTGELFF. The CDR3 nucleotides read TGTGCCAGCAGCCTCGAATCCACCGGGGAGCTGTTTTTT.

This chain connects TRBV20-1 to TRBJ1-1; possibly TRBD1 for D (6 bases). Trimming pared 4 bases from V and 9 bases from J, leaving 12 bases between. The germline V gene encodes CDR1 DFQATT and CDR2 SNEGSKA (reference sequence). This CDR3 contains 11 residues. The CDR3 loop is CSAKDSPKAFF. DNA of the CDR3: TGCAGTGCTAAGGACAGCCCTAAAGCTTTCTTT.

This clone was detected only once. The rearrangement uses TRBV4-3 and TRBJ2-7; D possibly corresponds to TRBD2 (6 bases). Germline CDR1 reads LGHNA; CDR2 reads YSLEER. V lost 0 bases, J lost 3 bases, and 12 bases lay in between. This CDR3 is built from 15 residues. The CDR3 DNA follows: TGCGCCAGCAGCCAAGATTTTCGCGGGAACTACGAGCAGTACTTC. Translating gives CASSQDFRGNYEQYF.

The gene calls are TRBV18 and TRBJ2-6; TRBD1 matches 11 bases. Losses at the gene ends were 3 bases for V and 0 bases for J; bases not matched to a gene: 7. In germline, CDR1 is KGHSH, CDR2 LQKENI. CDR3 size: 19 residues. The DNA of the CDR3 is TGTGCCAGCTCACCTTTTTCGGGGACAGGGGGCTCTGGGGCCAACGTCCTGACTTTC. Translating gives CASSPFSGTGGSGANVLTF.

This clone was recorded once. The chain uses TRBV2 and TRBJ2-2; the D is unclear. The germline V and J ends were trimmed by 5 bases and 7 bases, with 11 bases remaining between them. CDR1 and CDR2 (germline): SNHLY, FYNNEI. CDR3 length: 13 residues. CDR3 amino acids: CASSHRADGELFF. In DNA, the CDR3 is TGTGCCAGCAGTCACCGAGCCGACGGGGAGCTGTTTTTT.

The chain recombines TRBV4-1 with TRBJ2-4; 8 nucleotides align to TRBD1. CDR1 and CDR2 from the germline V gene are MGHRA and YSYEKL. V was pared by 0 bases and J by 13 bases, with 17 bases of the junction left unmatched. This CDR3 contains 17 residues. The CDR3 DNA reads TGCGCCAGCAGCCAAGATTTGGAAGGACAGGGAGTGGGTATGCAGTACTTC. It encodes CASSQDLEGQGVGMQYF.

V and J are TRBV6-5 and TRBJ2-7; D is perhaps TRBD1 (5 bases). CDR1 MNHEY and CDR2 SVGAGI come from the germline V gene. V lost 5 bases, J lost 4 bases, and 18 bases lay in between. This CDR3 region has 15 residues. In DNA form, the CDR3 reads TGTGCCAGCAGTCCGGACATCCCATCCTCATACGAGCAGTACTTC. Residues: CASSPDIPSSYEQYF.

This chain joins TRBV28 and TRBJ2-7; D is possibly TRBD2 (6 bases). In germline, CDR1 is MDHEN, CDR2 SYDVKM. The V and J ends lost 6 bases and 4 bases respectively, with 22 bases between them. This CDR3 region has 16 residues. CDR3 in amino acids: CASSPASEGFAYEQYF. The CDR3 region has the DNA TGTGCCAGCAGCCCGGCGTCGGAGGGTTTCGCTTACGAGCAGTACTTC.

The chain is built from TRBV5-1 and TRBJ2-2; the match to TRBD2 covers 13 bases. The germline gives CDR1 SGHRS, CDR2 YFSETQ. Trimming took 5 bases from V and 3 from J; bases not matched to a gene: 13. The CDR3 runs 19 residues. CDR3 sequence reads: CASRSVPGLAGPYTGELFF. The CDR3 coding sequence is TGCGCCAGCAGGTCGGTCCCGGGACTAGCGGGGCCCTACACCGGGGAGCTGTTTTTT.

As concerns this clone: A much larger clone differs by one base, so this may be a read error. The CDR3 nucleotides are TGTGTCAGCAGCCACCGGCTACACCAGGTAGCAGAGACCCAGTACTTC. Translated: CVSSHRLHQVAETQYF. The chain combines TRBV7-9 with TRBJ2-5; D uncertain. Germline CDR1 and CDR2: SEHNR and FQNEAQ (reference sequence). The CDR3 is made up of 16 amino acids. The whole variable domain, filled in from reference TRBV7-9 and TRBJ2-5, reads DTGVSQNPRHKITKRGQNVTFRCDPISEHNRLYWYRQTLGQGPEFLTYFQNEAQLEKSRLLSDRFSAERPKGSFSTLEIQRTEQGDSAMYLCVSSHRLHQVAETQYFGPGTRLLVL.

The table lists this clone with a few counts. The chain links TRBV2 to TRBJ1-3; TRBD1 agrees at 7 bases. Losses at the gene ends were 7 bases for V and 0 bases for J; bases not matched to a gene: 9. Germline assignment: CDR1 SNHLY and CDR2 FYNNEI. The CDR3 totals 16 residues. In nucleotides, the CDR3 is TGTGCCAGCACCCGGGGGACAGCTTTCTCTGGAAACACCATATATTTT. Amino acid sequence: CASTRGTAFSGNTIYF.

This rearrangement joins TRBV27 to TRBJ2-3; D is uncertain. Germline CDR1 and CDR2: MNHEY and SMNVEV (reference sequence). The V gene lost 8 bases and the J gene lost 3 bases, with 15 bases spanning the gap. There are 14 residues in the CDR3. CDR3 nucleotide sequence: TGTGCCAGCCGGTACCTAAAAGGGACAGATACGCAGTATTTT. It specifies CASRYLKGTDTQYF.

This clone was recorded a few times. CDR3 residues: CASSLQKTSGKETQYF. CDR3 DNA: TGTGCCAGCAGCTTACAGAAAACTAGCGGCAAAGAGACCCAGTACTTC. The chain employs TRBV7-9 and TRBJ2-5; 8 bases are a match to TRBD2. Germline loops: CDR1 SEHNR, CDR2 FQNEAQ (reference sequence). The CDR3 loop spans 16 amino acids. V lost 2 bases and J lost 3; bases outside the gene matches: 8.

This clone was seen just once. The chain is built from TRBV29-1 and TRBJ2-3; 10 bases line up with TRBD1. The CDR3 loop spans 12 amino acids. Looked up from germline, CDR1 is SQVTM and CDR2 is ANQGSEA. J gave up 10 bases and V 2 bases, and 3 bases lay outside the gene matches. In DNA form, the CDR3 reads TGCAGCGTTGAAAAGGACAGGGGGTCGCAGTATTTT. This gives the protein CSVEKDRGSQYF.